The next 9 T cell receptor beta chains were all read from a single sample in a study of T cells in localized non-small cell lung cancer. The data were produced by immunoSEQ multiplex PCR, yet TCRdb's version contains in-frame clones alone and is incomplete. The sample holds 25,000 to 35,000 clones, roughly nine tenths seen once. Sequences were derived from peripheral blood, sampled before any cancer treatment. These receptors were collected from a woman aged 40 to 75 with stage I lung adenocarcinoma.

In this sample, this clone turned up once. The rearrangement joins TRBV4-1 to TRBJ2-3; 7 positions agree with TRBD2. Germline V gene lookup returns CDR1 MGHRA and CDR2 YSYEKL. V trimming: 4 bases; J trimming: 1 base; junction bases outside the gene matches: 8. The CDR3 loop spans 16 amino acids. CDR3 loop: CASSLTPAGGTDTQYF. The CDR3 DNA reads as TGCGCCAGCAGCCTTACCCCCGCGGGGGGCACAGATACGCAGTATTTT.

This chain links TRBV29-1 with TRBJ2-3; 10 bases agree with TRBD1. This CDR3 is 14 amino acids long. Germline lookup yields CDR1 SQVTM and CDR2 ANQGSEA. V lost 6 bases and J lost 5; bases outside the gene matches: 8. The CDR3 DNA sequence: TGCAGCGTGTGGGGACAGGGGAGTGGAGATACGCAGTATTTT. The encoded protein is CSVWGQGSGDTQYF.

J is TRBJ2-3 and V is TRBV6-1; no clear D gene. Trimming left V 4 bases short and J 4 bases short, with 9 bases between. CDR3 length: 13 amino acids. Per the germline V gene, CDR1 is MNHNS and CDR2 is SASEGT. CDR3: CASSGQSPDTQYF. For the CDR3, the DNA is TGTGCCAGCAGTGGTCAGAGTCCAGATACGCAGTATTTT.

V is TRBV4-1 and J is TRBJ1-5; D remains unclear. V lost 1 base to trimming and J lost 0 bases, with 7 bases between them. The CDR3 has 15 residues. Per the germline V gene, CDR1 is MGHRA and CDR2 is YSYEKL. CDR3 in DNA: TGCGCCAGCAGCCAAGGAGCATATAGCAATCAGCCCCAGCATTTT. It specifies CASSQGAYSNQPQHF.

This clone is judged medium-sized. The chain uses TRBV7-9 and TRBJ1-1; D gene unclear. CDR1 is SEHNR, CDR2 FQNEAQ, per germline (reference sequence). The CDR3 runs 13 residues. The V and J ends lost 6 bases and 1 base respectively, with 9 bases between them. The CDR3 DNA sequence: TGTGCCAGCAGATTGCCAGAGAACACTGAAGCTTTCTTT. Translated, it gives CASRLPENTEAFF.

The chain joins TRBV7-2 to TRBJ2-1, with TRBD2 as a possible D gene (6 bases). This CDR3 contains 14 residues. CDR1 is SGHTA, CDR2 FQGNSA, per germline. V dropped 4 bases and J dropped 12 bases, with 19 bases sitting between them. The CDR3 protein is CASSSTPGVGRQFF. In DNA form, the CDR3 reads TGTGCCAGCAGCTCAACCCCGGGAGTAGGGAGGCAGTTCTTC.

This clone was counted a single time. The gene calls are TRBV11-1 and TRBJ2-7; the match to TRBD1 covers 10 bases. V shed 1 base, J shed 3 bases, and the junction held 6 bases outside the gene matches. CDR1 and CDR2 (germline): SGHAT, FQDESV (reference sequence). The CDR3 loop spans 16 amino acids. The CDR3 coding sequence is TGTGCCAGCAGCTTAGATATGACAGGGGGCATCTACGAGCAGTACTTC. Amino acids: CASSLDMTGGIYEQYF.

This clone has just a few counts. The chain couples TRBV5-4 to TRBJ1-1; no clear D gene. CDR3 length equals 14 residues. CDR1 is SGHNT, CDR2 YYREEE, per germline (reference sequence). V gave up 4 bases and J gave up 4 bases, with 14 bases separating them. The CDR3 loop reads CASSGSSLGTEAFF. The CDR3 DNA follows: TGTGCCAGCAGCGGGAGTTCCCTGGGCACTGAAGCTTTCTTT. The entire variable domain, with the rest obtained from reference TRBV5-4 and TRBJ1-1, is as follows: ETGVTQSPTHLIKTRGQQVTLRCSSQSGHNTVSWYQQALGQGPQFIFQYYREEENGRGNFPPRFSGLQFPNYSSELNVNALELDDSALYLCASSGSSLGTEAFFGQGTRLTVV.

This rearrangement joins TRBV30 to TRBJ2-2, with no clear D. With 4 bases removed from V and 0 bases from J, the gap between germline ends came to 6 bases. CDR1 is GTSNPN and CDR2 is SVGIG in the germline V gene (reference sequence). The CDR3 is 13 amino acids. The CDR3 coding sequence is TGTGCCTGGACACAAGCGAACACCGGGGAGCTGTTTTTT. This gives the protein CAWTQANTGELFF.